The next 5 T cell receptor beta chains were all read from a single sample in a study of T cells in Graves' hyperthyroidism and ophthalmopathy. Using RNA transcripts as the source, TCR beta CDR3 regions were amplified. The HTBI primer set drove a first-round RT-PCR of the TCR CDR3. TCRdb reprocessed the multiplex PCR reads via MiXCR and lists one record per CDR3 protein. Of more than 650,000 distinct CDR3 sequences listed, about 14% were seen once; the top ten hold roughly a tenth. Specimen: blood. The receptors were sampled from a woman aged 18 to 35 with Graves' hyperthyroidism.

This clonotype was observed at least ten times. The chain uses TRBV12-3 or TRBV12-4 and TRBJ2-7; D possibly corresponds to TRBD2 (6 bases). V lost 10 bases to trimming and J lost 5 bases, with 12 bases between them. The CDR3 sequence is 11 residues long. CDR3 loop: CAIRWGDEQYF. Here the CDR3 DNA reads TGTGCCATCCGGTGGGGGGACGAGCAGTACTTC.

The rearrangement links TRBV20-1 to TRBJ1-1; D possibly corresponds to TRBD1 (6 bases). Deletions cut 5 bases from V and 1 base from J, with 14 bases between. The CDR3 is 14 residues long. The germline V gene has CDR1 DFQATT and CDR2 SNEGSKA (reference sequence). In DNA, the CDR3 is TGCAGTGCTGCCCGAGGGGGGGCGAACACTGAAGCTTTCTTT. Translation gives CSAARGGANTEAFF.

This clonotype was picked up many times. The CDR3 sequence: CASSLYEGQPQHF. The CDR3 nucleotides are TGTGCCAGCAGCTTATACGAGGGGCAGCCCCAGCATTTT. The chain joins TRBV7-2 to TRBJ1-5, with D perhaps TRBD1 (5 bases). CDR1 SGHTA and CDR2 FQGNSA come from the germline V gene. Trimming stripped 2 bases from V and 7 bases from J, with 9 bases between. The CDR3 is 13 residues long.

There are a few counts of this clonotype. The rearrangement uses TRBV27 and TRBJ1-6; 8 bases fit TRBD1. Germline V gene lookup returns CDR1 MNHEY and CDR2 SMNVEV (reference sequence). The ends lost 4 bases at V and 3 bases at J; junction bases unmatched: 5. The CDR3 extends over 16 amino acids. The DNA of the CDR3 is TGTGCCAGCAGTTCCAACGACAGGGGCTATAATTCACCCCTCCACTTT. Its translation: CASSSNDRGYNSPLHF.

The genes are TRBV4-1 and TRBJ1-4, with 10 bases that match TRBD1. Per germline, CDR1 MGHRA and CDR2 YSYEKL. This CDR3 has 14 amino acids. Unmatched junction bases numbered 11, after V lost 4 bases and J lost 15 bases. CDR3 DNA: TGCGCCAGCAGCCCTGAAGGGACAGGGGCTCCTTTGTTTTTT. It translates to CASSPEGTGAPLFF.